The sequence of this T cell receptor (beta chain) was determined in a study of beta chain features in type 1 diabetes. Overall study results and limits: Sequencing from cDNA could over-represent high-TCR-expressing cells. Resolution of whether HLA type affects TCRB rearrangement was not achieved here.

Details on this clone: What it binds is unknown.

Every bit of the isolated RNA underwent reverse transcription, so sequencing read expressed TCRB transcripts. The method was immunoSEQ multiplex PCR; TCRdb's version includes in-frame clones alone and lacks a portion of them. The sample lists under 450,000 clones, approximately 15% occurring once. CDR3 length equals 17 residues. CDR1 ENHRY and CDR2 SYGVKD come from the germline V gene. V gave up 2 bases and J gave up 7 bases; unmatched junction bases: 11. Every sorted population was more than 98% pure. V is TRBV10-3 and J is TRBJ2-1; 10 bases align to TRBD2. The source is a man aged 30 to 39 in good health. Sequencing was done on a sample of naive CD4+ T cells from blood. The DNA for the CDR3 is TGTGCCATCAGTGAGCGTCTAGCGGGAGTGGGGGATAATGAGCAGTTCTTC. Protein sequence: CAISERLAGVGDNEQFF.